These 2 T cell receptor beta chains were sequenced from one sample in a study of T cell responses to AZD1222 COVID-19 vaccine. The data were produced by immunoSEQ multiplex PCR, yet TCRdb's version contains in-frame clones alone and is incomplete. The profile covers about 69,000 clones, with 83% appearing a single time and roughly 25% taken by the ten largest. Here the sequenced sample was peripheral blood, taken 28 days after the second AZD1222 dose. Every receptor here comes from an adult who received the AZD1222 COVID-19 vaccine.

J is TRBJ1-5 and V is TRBV5-1, with D perhaps TRBD1 (5 bases). Between the trimmed V and J ends, which lost 0 bases and 5 bases, there was a span of 12 bases. The CDR3 is 15 residues long. The germline CDR1 and CDR2 sequences are SGHRS and YFSETQ. CDR3 in DNA: TGCGCCAGCAGCTTGGAAGGCCGGGACCATCAGCCCCAGCATTTT. Protein product: CASSLEGRDHQPQHF.

V usage is TRBV12-5 and J usage is TRBJ2-7, with D uncertain. V dropped 1 base and J dropped 3 bases, with 4 bases sitting between them. The CDR3 extends over 12 amino acids. CDR1 is LGHNT, CDR2 FRNRAP, per germline. Here the CDR3 reads CASGLEIYEQYF. The CDR3 DNA reads TGTGCTAGTGGTTTGGAAATCTACGAGCAGTACTTC.